Below, one T cell receptor beta chain is given with its context. The sample comes from a study of OX40 agonist ivuxolimab in advanced cancers. The protocol was immunoSEQ multiplex PCR, while the TCRdb copy is restricted to in-frame clones and leaves out a portion. The sample lists 70,000 to 95,000 clones; 85% to 90% were seen once. The V and J ends lost 1 base and 1 base respectively, with 8 bases between them. This CDR3 is 16 amino acids long. The germline gives CDR1 LNHDA, CDR2 SQIVND (reference sequence). The material was CD4+ or CD8+ T cells sorted from blood, obtained in a trial of the OX40 agonist ivuxolimab. The chain uses TRBV19 and TRBJ2-6; weak D call: TRBD1 (5 bases). The TCR originated in an adult with an advanced solid tumor such as melanoma, head and neck, liver or kidney cancer. This CDR3 reads CASSIGGPSGANVLTF. CDR3 DNA: TGTGCCAGTAGTATAGGGGGCCCTTCTGGGGCCAACGTCCTGACTTTC.